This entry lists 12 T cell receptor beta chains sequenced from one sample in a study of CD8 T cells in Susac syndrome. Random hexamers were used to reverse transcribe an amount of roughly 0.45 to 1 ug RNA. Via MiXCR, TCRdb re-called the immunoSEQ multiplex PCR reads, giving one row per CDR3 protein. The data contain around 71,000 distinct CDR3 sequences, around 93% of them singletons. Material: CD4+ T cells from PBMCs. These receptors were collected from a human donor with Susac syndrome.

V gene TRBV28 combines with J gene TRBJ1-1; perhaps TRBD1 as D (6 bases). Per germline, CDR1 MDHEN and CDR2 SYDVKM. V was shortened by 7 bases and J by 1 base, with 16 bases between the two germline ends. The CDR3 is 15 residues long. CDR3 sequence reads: CASTSTGWGNTEAFF. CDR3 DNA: TGTGCCAGCACCTCGACAGGATGGGGGAACACTGAAGCTTTCTTT.

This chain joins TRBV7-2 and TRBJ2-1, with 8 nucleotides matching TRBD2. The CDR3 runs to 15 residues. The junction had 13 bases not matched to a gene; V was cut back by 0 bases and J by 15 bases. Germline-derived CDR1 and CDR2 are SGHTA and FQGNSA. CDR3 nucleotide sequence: TGTGCCAGCAGCTTAGCGGCGGCGGGGGGTACCCGACCGTTCTTC. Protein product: CASSLAAAGGTRPFF. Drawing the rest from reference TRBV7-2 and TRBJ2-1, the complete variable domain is GAGVSQSPSNKVTEKGKDVELRCDPISGHTALYWYRQSLGQGLEFLIYFQGNSAPDKSGLPSDRFSAERTGGSVSTLTIQRTQQEDSAVYLCASSLAAAGGTRPFFGPGTRLTVL.

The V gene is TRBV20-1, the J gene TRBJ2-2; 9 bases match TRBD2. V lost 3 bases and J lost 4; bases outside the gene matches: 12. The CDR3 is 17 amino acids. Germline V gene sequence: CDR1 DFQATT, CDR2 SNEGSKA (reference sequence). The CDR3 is CSASMPSGVRSTGELFF. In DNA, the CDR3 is TGCAGTGCTAGTATGCCTAGCGGGGTTAGAAGCACCGGGGAGCTGTTTTTT.

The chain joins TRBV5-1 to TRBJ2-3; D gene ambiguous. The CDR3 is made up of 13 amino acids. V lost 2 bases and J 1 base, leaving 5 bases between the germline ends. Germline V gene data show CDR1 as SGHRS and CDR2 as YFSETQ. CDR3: CASSFLGTDTQYF. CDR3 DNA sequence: TGCGCCAGCAGCTTCCTAGGCACAGATACGCAGTATTTT.

The CDR3 loop reads CASSLGEQPQHF. CDR3 coding DNA: TGTGCCAGCAGCTTAGGGGAACAGCCCCAGCATTTT. The rearrangement uses TRBV7-9 and TRBJ1-5, with D uncertain. V lost 1 base, J lost 7 bases, and 5 bases lay in between. Germline V gives CDR1 SEHNR, CDR2 FQNEAQ (reference sequence). The CDR3 loop spans 12 amino acids.

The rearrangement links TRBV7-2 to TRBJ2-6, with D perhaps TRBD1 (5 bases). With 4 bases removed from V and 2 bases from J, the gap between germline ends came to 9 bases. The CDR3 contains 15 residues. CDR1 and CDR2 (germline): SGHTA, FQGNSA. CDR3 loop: CASSSWTTGANVLTF. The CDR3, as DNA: TGTGCCAGCAGCTCATGGACAACTGGGGCCAACGTCCTGACTTTC.

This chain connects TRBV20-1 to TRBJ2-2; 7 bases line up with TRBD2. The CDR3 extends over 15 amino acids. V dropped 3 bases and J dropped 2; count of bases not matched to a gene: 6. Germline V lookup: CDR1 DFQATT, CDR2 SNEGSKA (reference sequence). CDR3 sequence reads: CSARGRAGNTGELFF. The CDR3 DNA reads TGCAGTGCTAGGGGGAGGGCAGGAAACACCGGGGAGCTGTTTTTT.

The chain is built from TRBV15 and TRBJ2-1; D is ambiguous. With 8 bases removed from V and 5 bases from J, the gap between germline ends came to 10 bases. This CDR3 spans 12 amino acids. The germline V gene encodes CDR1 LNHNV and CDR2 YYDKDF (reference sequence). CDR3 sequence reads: CATARVHNEQFF. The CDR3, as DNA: TGTGCCACCGCCCGGGTCCACAATGAGCAGTTCTTC.

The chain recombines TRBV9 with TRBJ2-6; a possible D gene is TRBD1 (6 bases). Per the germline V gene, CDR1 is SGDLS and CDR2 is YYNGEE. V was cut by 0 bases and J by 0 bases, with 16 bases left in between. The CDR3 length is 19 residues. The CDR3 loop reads CASSVALSGDFSGANVLTF. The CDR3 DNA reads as TGTGCCAGCAGCGTAGCTTTGTCAGGGGATTTCTCTGGGGCCAACGTCCTGACTTTC.

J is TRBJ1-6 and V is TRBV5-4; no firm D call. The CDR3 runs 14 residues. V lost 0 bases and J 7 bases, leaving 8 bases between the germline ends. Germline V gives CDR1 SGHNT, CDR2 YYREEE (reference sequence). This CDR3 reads CASSLENGNSPLHF. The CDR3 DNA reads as TGTGCCAGCAGCTTGGAGAACGGGAATTCACCCCTCCACTTT.

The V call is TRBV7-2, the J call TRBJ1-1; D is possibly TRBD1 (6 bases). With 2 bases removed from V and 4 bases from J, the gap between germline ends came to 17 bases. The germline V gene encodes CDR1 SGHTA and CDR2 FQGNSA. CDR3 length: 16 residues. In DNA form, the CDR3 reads TGTGCCAGCAGCTTATGGGGGCCAGGGTTGGGCACTGAAGCTTTCTTT. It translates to CASSLWGPGLGTEAFF.

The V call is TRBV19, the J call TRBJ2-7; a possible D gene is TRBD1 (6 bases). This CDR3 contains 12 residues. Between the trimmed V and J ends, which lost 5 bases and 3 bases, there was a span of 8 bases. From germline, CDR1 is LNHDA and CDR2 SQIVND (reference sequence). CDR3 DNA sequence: TGTGCCAGTAGTCAACAGGGCTACGAGCAGTACTTC. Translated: CASSQQGYEQYF.